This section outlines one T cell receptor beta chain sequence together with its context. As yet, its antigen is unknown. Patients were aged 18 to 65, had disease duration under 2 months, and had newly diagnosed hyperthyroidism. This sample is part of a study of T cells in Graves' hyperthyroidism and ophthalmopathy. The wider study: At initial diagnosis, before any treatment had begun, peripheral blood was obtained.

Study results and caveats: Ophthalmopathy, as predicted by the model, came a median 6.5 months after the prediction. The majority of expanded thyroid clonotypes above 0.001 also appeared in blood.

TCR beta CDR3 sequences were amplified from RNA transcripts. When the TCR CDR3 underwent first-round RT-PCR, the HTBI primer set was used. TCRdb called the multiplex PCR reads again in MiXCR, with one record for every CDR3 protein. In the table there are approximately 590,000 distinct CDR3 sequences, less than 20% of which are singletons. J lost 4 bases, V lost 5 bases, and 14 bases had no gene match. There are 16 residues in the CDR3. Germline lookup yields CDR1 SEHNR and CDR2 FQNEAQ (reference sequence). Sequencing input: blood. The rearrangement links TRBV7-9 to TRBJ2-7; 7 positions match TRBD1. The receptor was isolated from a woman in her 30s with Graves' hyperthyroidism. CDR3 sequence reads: CASSPTPGQSTYEQYF. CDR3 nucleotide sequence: TGTGCCAGCAGCCCCACCCCGGGACAGTCAACTTACGAGCAGTACTTC.